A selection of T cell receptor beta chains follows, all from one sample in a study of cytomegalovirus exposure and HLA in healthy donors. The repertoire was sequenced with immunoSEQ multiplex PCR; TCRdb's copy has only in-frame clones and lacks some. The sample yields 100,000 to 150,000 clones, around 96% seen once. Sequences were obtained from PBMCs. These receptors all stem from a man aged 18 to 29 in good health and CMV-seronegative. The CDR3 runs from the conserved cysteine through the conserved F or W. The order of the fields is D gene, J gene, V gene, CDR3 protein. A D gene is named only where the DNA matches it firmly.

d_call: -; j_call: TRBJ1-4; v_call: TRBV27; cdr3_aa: CASTWRFGATNEKLFF
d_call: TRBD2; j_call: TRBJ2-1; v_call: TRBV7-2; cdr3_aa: CASSPLAVYGGNEQFF
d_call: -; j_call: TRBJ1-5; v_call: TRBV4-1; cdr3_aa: CASSHEPRTYGSGQPQHF
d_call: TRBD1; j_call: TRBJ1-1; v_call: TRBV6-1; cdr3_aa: CASRGGGTEAFF
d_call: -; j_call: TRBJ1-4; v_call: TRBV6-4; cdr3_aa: CASSQGGGENEKLFF
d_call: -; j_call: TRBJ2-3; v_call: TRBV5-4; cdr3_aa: CASSLGGSSPTSDTQYF
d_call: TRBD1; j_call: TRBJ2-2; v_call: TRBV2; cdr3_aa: CASTGQGVTGELFF
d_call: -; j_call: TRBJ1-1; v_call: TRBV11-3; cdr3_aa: CASSLDQGWNTEAFF
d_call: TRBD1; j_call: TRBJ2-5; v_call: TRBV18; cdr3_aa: CASSPILRTGGVETQYF
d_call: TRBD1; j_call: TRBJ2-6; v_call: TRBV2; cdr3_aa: CASSPGQAFSGANVLTF
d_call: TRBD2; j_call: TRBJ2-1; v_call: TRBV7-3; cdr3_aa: CASSAGGAGTAQGEQFF
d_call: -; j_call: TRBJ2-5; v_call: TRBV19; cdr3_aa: CASSIAGVQETQYF
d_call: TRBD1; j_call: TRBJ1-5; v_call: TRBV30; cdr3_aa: CAWSGQGGNQPQHF
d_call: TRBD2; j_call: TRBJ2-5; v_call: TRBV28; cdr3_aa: CASSLGLAGGQETQYF
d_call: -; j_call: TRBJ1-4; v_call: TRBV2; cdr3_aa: CASSESRVGKLFF
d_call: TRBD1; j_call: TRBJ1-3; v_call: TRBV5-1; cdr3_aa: CASSFTAGTGAGNTIYF
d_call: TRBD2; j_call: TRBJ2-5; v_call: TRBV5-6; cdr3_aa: CASSLNIWTSGNQETQYF
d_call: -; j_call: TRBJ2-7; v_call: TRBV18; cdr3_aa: CASSPGTLEQYF
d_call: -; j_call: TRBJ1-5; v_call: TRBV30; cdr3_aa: CAWTGGTSNQPQHF
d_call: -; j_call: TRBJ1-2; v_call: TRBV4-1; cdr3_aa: CASSQLTGTSNYGYTF
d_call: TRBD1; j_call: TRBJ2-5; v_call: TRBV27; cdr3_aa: CASSSVVGTAQETQYF
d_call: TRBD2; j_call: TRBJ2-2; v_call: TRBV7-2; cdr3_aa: CASSLTSGTPRELFF
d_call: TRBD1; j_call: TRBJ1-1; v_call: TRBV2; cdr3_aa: CASVRQGFETEAFF
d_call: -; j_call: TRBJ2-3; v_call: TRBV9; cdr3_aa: CASSSLADTQYF